This entry concerns a single TCR beta chain. This sample was taken from a study of T cells expressing NK-cell markers. After re-calling the 5' RACE reads, TCRdb lists one entry per CDR3 protein, DNA absent. In total, the table holds roughly 350,000 distinct CDR3 sequences. The clonotype comes from a man aged 18-75 years in good health. The sequenced sample consisted of blood T cells: a sorted CD56 or NKG2C T cell subset, CD4+ or CD8+ T cells, or bulk PBMC T cells (not recorded which).

The CDR3: CASSLAGRRDTGELFF. V and J are TRBV5-1 and TRBJ2-2; TCRdb calls TRBD2, which cannot be checked without DNA. Per germline, CDR1 SGHRS and CDR2 YFSETQ. This CDR3 comprises 16 residues.